This TCR beta chain comes out of a study of blood T cells in healthy people across ages. Overall study results and limits: Naive CD4+ cells and diversity were both higher in long-lived donors than in aged donors.

With a J-beta primer mix and a sample-barcoded 5' primer, a second PCR ran about 6 to 11 cycles. TCRdb ran MiXCR on the 5' RACE reads and lists one entry per CDR3 protein. The data hold around 1,000,000 distinct CDR3 sequences, with around 25% observed a single time. This clonotype was detected only a few times. Its matching antigen is unknown. The V and J ends lost 1 base and 7 bases respectively, with 10 bases between them. This CDR3 has 14 residues. The same sample was also used in a study of T cells of mothers and their children.

This chain uses TRBV12-3 or TRBV12-4 with TRBJ1-4; D gene uncertain. The clonotype was recovered from a girl aged 2-10 years in good health. The sample consisted of blood. CDR3 amino acids: CASSLGRFSEKLFF. The CDR3 bases are TGTGCCAGCAGTTTAGGCAGGTTTAGTGAAAAACTGTTTTTT.